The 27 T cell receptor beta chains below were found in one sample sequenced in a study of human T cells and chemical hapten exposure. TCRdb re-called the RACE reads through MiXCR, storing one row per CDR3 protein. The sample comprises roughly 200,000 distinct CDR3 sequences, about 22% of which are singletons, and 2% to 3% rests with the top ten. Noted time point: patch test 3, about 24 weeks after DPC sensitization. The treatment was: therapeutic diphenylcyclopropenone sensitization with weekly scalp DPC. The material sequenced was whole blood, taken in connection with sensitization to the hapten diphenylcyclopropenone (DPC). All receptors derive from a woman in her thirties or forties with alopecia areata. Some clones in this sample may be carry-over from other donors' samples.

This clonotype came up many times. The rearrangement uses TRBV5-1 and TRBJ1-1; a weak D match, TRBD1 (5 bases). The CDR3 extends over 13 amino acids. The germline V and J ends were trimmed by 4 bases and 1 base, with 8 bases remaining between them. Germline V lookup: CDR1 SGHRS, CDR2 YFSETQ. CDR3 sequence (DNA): TGCGCCAGCAGCGAGCAGGGGAACACTGAAGCTTTCTTT. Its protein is CASSEQGNTEAFF. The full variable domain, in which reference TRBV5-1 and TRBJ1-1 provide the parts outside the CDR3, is KAGVTQTPRYLIKTRGQQVTLSCSPISGHRSVSWYQQTPGQGLQFLFEYFSETQRNKGNFPGRFSGRQFSNSRSEMNVSTLELGDSALYLCASSEQGNTEAFFGQGTRLTVV.

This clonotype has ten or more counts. The CDR3, as DNA: TGCAGTGCTAGAGTGGGGCTAGCGAAGTCCTACGAGCAGTACTTC. Translated: CSARVGLAKSYEQYF. The genes are TRBV20-1 and TRBJ2-7; D is possibly TRBD2 (6 bases). The ends were cut back, 1 base at V and 1 base at J, with 14 bases in the middle. Germline V gene lookup returns CDR1 DFQATT and CDR2 SNEGSKA (reference sequence). The CDR3 runs to 15 residues.

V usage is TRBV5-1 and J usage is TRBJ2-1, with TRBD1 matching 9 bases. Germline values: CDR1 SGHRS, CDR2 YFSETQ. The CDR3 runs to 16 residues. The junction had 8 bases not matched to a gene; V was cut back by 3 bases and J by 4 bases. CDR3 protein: CASSSWDRALYNEQFF. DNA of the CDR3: TGCGCCAGCAGCTCCTGGGACAGGGCACTTTACAATGAGCAGTTCTTC.

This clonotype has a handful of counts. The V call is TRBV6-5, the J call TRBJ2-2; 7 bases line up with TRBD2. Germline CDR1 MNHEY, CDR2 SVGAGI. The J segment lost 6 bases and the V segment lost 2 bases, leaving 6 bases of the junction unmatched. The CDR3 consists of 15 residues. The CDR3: CASSYSRGRAGELFF. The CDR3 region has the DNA TGTGCCAGCAGTTACAGTCGCGGGAGAGCCGGGGAGCTGTTTTTT.

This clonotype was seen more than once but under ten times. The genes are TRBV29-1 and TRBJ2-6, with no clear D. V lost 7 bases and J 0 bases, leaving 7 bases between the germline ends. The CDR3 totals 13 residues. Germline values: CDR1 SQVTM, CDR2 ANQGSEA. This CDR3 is CSAGNSGANVLTF. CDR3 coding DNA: TGCAGCGCAGGCAACTCTGGGGCCAACGTCCTGACTTTC.

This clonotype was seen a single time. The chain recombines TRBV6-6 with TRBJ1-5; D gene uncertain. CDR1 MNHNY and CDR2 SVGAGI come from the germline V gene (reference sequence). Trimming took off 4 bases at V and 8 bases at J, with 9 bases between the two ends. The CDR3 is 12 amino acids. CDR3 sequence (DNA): TGTGCCAGCAGTTCCAACGACAAGCCCCAGCATTTT. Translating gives CASSSNDKPQHF.

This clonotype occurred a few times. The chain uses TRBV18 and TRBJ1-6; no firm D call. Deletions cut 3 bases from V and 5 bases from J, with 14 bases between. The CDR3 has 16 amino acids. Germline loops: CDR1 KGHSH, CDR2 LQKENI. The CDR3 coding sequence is TGTGCCAGCTCACCGTCGCAGCGGGAAGATAATTCACCCCTCCACTTT. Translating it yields CASSPSQREDNSPLHF.

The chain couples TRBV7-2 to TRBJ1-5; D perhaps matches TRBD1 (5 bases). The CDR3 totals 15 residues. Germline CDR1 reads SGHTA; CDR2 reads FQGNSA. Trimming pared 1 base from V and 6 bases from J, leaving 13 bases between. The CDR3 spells CASSLGQGAGQPQHF. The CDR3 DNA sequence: TGTGCCAGCAGCTTAGGCCAGGGCGCGGGTCAGCCCCAGCATTTT.

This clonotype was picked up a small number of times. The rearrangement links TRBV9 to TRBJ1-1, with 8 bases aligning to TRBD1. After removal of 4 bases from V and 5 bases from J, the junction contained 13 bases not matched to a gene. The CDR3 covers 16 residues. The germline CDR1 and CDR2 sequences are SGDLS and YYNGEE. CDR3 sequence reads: CASSSRGGRGLTEAFF. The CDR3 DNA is TGTGCCAGCAGCTCCCGAGGGGGCAGGGGGCTTACTGAAGCTTTCTTT. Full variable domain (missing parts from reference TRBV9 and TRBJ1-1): DSGVTQTPKHLITATGQRVTLRCSPRSGDLSVYWYQQSLDQGLQFLIQYYNGEERAKGNILERFSAQQFPDLHSELNLSSLELGDSALYFCASSSRGGRGLTEAFFGQGTRLTVV.

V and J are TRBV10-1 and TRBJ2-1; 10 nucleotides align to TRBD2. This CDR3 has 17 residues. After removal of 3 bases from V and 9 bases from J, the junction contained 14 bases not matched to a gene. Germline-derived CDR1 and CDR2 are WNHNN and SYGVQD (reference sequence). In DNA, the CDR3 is TGCGCCAGCAGTGACGATTCCCCTAGCGGGGGATGTTTTGAGCAGTTCTTC. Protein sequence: CASSDDSPSGGCFEQFF.

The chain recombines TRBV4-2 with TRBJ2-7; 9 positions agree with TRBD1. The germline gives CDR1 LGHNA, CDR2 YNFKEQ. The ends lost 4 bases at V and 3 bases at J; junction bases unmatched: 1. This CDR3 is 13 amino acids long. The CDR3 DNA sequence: TGTGCCAGCAGCCGGGACAGGGACTACGAGCAGTACTTC. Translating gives CASSRDRDYEQYF.

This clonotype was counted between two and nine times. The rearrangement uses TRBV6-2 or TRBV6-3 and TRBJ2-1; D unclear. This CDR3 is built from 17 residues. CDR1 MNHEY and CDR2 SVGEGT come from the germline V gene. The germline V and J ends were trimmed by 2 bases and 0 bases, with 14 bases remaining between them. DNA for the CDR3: TGTGCCAGCAGTTACCCCATAGAGCAGTACTCCTACAATGAGCAGTTCTTC. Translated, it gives CASSYPIEQYSYNEQFF.

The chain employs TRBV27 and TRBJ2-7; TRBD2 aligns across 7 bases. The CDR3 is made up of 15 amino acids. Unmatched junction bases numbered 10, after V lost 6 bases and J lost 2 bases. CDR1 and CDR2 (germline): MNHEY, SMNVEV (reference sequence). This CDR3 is CASSPLAPPPYEQYF. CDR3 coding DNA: TGTGCCAGCAGCCCACTAGCGCCTCCTCCCTACGAGCAGTACTTC.

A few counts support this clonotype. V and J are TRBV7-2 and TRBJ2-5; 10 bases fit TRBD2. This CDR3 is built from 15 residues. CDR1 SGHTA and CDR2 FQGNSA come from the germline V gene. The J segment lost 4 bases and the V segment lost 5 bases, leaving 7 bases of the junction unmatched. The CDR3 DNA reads TGTGCCAGCAGCAGGACTAGCGGACCCTTAGAGACCCAGTACTTC. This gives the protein CASSRTSGPLETQYF.

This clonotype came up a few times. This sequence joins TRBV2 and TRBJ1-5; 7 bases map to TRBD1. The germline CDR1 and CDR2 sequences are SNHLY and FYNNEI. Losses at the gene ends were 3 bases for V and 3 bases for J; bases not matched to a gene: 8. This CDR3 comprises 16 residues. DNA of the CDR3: TGTGCCAGCAGTGAGGTCGACAGGGCCCTCAATCAGCCCCAGCATTTT. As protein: CASSEVDRALNQPQHF.

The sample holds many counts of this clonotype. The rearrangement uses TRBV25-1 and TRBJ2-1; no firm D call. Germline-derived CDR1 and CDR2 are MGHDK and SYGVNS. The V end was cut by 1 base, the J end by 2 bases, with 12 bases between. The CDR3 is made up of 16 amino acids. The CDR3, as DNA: TGTGCCAGCAGTGAATCTGGGGTAGGCCCCTACAATGAGCAGTTCTTC. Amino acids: CASSESGVGPYNEQFF.

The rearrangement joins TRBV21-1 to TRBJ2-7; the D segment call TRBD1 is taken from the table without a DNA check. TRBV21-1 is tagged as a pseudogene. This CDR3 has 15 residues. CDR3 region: CASRTGHQSSYEQYF. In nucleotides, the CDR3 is TGTGCCAGCAGGACGGGACATCAGAGCTCCTACGAGCAGTACTTC.

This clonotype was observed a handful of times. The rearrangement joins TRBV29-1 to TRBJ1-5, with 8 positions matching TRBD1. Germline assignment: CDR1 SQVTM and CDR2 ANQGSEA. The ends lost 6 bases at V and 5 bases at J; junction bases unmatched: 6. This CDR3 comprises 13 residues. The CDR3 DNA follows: TGCAGCGTAGCTAAGGACAGGGATCAGCCCCAGCATTTT. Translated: CSVAKDRDQPQHF.

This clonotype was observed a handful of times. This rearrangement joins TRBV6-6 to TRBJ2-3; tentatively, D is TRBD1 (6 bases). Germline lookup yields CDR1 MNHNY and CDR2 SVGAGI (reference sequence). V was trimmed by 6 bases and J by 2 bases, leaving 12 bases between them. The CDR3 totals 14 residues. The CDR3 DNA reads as TGTGCCAGCAGGGTCCAGGGGAACACAGATACGCAGTATTTT. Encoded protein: CASRVQGNTDTQYF.

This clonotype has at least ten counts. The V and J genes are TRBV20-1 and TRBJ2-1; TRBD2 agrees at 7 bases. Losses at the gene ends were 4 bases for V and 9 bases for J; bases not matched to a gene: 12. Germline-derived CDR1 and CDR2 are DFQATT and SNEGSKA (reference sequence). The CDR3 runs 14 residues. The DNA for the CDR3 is TGCAGTGCTAACCGGCTAGCGGTGGGAAGTGAGCAGTTCTTC. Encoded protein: CSANRLAVGSEQFF.

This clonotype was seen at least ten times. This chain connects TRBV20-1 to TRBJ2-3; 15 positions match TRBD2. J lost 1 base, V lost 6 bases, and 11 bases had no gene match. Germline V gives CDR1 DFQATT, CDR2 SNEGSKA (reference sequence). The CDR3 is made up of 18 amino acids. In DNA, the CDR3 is TGCAGTGCCCGTGGACTAGCGGGAGGGCGTATAGGCACAGATACGCAGTATTTT. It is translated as CSARGLAGGRIGTDTQYF.

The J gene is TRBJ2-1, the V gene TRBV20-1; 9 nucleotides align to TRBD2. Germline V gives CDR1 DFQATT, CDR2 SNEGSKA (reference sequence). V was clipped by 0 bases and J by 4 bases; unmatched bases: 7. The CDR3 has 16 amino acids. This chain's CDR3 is CSARDPIAGVYNEQFF. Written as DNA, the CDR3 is TGCAGTGCTAGAGACCCGATAGCGGGAGTTTACAATGAGCAGTTCTTC.

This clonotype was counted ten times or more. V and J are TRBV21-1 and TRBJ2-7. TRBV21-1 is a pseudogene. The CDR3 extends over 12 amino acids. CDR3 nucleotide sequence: TGTGCCAGCAGCAAAGCTGACCACGAGCAGTACTTC. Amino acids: CASSKADHEQYF.

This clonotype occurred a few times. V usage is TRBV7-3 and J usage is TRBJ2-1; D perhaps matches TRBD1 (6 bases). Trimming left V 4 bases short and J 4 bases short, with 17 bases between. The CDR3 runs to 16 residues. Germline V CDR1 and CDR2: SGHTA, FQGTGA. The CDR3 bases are TGTGCCAGCAGCTCAATGACAGGAGTGCTTTACAATGAGCAGTTCTTC. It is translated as CASSSMTGVLYNEQFF.

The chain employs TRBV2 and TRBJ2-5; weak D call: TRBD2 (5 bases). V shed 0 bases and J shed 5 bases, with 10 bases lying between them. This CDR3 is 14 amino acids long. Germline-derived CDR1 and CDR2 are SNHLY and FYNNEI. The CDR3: CASSEAGVGETQYF. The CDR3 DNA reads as TGTGCCAGCAGTGAAGCGGGAGTCGGGGAGACCCAGTACTTC.

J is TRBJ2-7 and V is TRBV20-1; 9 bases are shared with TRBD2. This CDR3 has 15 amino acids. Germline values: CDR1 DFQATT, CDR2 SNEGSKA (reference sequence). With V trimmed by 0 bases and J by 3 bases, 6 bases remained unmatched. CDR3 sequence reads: CSARDRASGVYEQYF. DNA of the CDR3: TGCAGTGCTAGAGATCGAGCTAGCGGGGTCTACGAGCAGTACTTC.

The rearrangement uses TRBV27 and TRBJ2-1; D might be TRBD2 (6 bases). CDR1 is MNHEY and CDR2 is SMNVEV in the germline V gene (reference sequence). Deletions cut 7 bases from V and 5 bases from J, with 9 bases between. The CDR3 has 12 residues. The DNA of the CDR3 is TGTGCCAGCACCACGGGGGACAATGAGCAGTTCTTC. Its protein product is CASTTGDNEQFF.